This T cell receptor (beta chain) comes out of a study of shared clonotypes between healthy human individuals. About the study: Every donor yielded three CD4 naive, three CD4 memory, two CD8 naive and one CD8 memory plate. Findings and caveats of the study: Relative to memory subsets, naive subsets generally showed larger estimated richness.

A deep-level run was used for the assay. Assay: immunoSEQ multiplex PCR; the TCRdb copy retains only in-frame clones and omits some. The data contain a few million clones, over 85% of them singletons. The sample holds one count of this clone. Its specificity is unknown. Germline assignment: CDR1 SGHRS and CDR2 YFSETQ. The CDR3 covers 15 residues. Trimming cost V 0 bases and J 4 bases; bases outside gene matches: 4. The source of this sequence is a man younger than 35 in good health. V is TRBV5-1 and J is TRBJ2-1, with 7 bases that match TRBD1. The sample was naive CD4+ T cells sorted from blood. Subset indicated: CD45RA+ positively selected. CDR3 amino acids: CASSLARDSYNEQFF. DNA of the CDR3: TGCGCCAGCAGCTTGGCCCGGGACAGTTACAATGAGCAGTTCTTC.